This paragraph covers one T cell receptor beta chain sequence. Some clones are missing from TCRdb's copy, which holds only in-frame ones; the method was immunoSEQ multiplex PCR. This sample yields roughly 330,000 clones, of which 87% are seen a single time; 1% to 1.5% belongs to the top ten. This sample stems from a study of cytomegalovirus exposure and HLA in healthy donors. Trimming shortened V by 0 bases and J by 4 bases, and 10 bases separated the two germline ends. CDR1 and CDR2 from the germline V gene are SGHNT and YENEEA. The CDR3 runs 15 residues. The sequence was collected from a young woman in good health and CMV-seropositive. This chain uses TRBV11-3 with TRBJ2-1; D might be TRBD1 (6 bases). The sample taken for sequencing was PBMCs. CDR3 region: CASSLEQGGYNEQFF. CDR3 DNA sequence: TGTGCCAGCAGCTTAGAACAGGGCGGGTACAATGAGCAGTTCTTC.